These 20 T cell receptor beta chains were sequenced from one sample in a study of breast tumors, draining lymph nodes, adjacent tissues. Breast cancer patients provided tissue from their axillary draining lymph nodes. TCRdb re-called the multiplex PCR reads through MiXCR, storing one row per CDR3 protein. The profile shows about 94,000 distinct CDR3 sequences, approximately 30% of them singletons. Specimen: axillary lymph node tissue. These receptors originate from a female donor with breast cancer. Some clones in this sample may be carry-over from other donors' samples.

In this sample, this clonotype turned up many times. The rearrangement uses TRBV5-6 and TRBJ2-1; weak D call: TRBD2 (5 bases). CDR1 SGHDT and CDR2 YYEEEE come from the germline V gene. The CDR3 is 15 residues long. The V and J ends lost 0 bases and 1 base respectively, with 8 bases between them. The CDR3 DNA is TGTGCCAGCAGCTTGGCTAGCACATCCTACAATGAGCAGTTCTTC. Translating gives CASSLASTSYNEQFF.

V and J are TRBV2 and TRBJ2-5, with D perhaps TRBD2 (6 bases). This CDR3 is 16 amino acids long. The germline V gene encodes CDR1 SNHLY and CDR2 FYNNEI. V was trimmed by 3 bases and J by 3 bases, leaving 17 bases between them. The CDR3 protein is CASSDPQAGTKETQYF. CDR3 nucleotides: TGTGCCAGCAGTGACCCCCAAGCGGGTACAAAAGAGACCCAGTACTTC. The complete variable domain, with remaining parts taken from reference TRBV2 and TRBJ2-5, reads EPEVTQTPSHQVTQMGQEVILRCVPISNHLYFYWYRQILGQKVEFLVSFYNNEISEKSEIFDDQFSVERPDGSNFTLKIRSTKLEDSAMYFCASSDPQAGTKETQYFGPGTRLLVL.

In regard to this clonotype: This likely comes from a read error, as the CDR3 has no conserved phenylalanine or tryptophan at its end. The chain has TRBV19 and TRBJ1-4; D unclear. Germline V lookup: CDR1 LNHDA, CDR2 SQIVND (reference sequence). The CDR3 has 15 amino acids. CDR3 bases: TGCGCCAGTAGTATCAGCAGCACAACTAATGAAAAACTGTTTCTT. Residues: CASSISSTTNEKLFL.

This clonotype was detected many times. This chain connects TRBV20-1 to TRBJ2-1, with D perhaps TRBD1 or TRBD2 (5 bases each). Per the germline V gene, CDR1 is DFQATT and CDR2 is SNEGSKA (reference sequence). With 1 base removed from V and 5 bases from J, the gap between germline ends came to 18 bases. This CDR3 region has 16 residues. The CDR3 protein is CSARAPPRGVNNEQFF. CDR3 bases: TGCAGTGCTAGAGCCCCCCCTAGAGGGGTCAACAATGAGCAGTTCTTC.

The V and J genes are TRBV5-6 and TRBJ1-6, with 10 nucleotides matching TRBD1. Unmatched junction bases numbered 2, after V lost 4 bases and J lost 7 bases. Germline-derived CDR1 and CDR2 are SGHDT and YYEEEE. The CDR3 runs to 14 residues. CDR3 sequence (DNA): TGTGCCAGCAGCCTGGGACAGGGGAATTCACCCCTCCACTTT. Residues: CASSLGQGNSPLHF. Filled out from reference TRBV5-6 and TRBJ1-6, the complete variable domain reads DAGVTQSPTHLIKTRGQQVTLRCSPKSGHDTVSWYQQALGQGPQFIFQYYEEEERQRGNFPDRFSGHQFPNYSSELNVNALLLGDSALYLCASSLGQGNSPLHFGNGTRLTVT.

This clonotype came up a few times. V gene TRBV19 combines with J gene TRBJ1-1; D is ambiguous. The CDR3 is made up of 12 amino acids. V shed 6 bases and J shed 3 bases, with 8 bases lying between them. Per germline, CDR1 LNHDA and CDR2 SQIVND (reference sequence). The CDR3 sequence: CASSLRDTEAFF. The CDR3 nucleotides are TGTGCCAGTAGCCTTAGGGACACTGAAGCTTTCTTT.

This clonotype was observed many times. The V gene is TRBV27, the J gene TRBJ2-1; 10 positions agree with TRBD1. Losses at the gene ends were 5 bases for V and 8 bases for J; bases not matched to a gene: 9. Germline-derived CDR1 and CDR2 are MNHEY and SMNVEV (reference sequence). The CDR3 is 15 residues long. CDR3: CASSPPGQGLHEQFF. The CDR3 DNA follows: TGTGCCAGCAGTCCACCGGGACAGGGGCTCCATGAGCAGTTCTTC.

The table lists this clonotype with many counts. This sequence joins TRBV19 and TRBJ2-1, with 8 bases aligning to TRBD1. V dropped 4 bases and J dropped 7; count of bases not matched to a gene: 12. CDR1 is LNHDA, CDR2 SQIVND, per germline (reference sequence). CDR3 size: 16 residues. CDR3 region: CASSTGGRRMRNEQFF. CDR3 nucleotides: TGTGCCAGTAGTACAGGGGGCCGACGGATGAGAAATGAGCAGTTCTTC.

This clonotype was counted many times. The rearrangement links TRBV6-5 to TRBJ2-5; D is ambiguous. From germline, CDR1 is MNHEY and CDR2 SVGAGI. The CDR3 extends over 13 amino acids. V lost 2 bases, J lost 5 bases, and 9 bases lay in between. In DNA, the CDR3 is TGTGCCAGCAGTTACAACGGCGCCGAGACCCAGTACTTC. It encodes CASSYNGAETQYF.

About this clonotype: A junction end diverges from the germline sequence, so it may reflect a read error. The V gene is TRBV9, the J gene TRBJ2-7; D ambiguous. Germline CDR1 SGDLS, CDR2 YYNGEE. The CDR3 runs to 13 residues. CDR3 DNA: TGTGCCAGCGGCGTAGGCCCGGGCGACGCGCAGTACTTC. This sequence encodes CASGVGPGDAQYF.

This clonotype was seen repeatedly, ten times or more. The genes are TRBV6-6 and TRBJ2-7, with TRBD1 matching over 10 bases. In germline, CDR1 is MNHNY, CDR2 SVGAGI (reference sequence). The CDR3 extends over 15 amino acids. V dropped 6 bases and J dropped 3; count of bases not matched to a gene: 8. The CDR3 region has the DNA TGTGCCAGCAGCCGCGTCGGACAGGGGGGCTACGAGCAGTACTTC. As protein: CASSRVGQGGYEQYF.

As regards this clonotype: One end of the junction does not line up with germline, which may come from a read error. The chain has TRBV7-9 and TRBJ1-4; the D is unclear. The V gene's germline CDR1 is SEHNR and CDR2 FQNEAQ (reference sequence). The CDR3 extends over 15 amino acids. CDR3 DNA sequence: TGTGCCAGCAGCTTAGGGCAGTCAACTATTGAAAAACTGCTTTTT. Translated, it gives CASSLGQSTIEKLLF.

In its sample, this clonotype was seen many times. This chain links TRBV5-8 with TRBJ2-5, with TRBD2 identical over 7 bases. V lost 4 bases and J lost 5; bases outside the gene matches: 11. The CDR3 runs 15 residues. Germline V CDR1 and CDR2: SGHTS, YDEGEE. Here the CDR3 DNA reads TGTGCCAGCAGCCCAGGACTAGGAAGTACGGAGACCCAGTACTTC. Encoded protein: CASSPGLGSTETQYF.

Ten or more counts support this clonotype. This sequence joins TRBV19 and TRBJ2-2, with D possibly being TRBD1 (5 bases). The CDR3 has 16 amino acids. Per germline, CDR1 LNHDA and CDR2 SQIVND (reference sequence). V was trimmed by 6 bases and J by 0 bases, leaving 14 bases between them. The DNA for the CDR3 is TGTGCCAGTAGCCCAAGGGGCAGAACGAACACCGGGGAGCTGTTTTTT. This translates into CASSPRGRTNTGELFF. The full variable domain, rest sourced from reference TRBV19 and TRBJ2-2, is DGGITQSPKYLFRKEGQNVTLSCEQNLNHDAMYWYRQDPGQGLRLIYYSQIVNDFQKGDIAEGYSVSREKKESFPLTVTSAQKNPTAFYLCASSPRGRTNTGELFFGEGSRLTVL.

This clonotype was picked up many times. The V call is TRBV29-1, the J call TRBJ2-2; unclear D gene. CDR1 and CDR2 (germline): SQVTM, ANQGSEA. The V end lost 4 bases, the J end lost 4 bases, and 10 bases lay between the germline ends. The CDR3 loop spans 13 amino acids. The CDR3 protein is CSVGLQATGELFF. DNA of the CDR3: TGCAGCGTTGGGTTGCAGGCCACCGGGGAGCTGTTTTTT.

There are many counts of this clonotype. The CDR3 sequence: CSAMGEGGLYEQYF. The CDR3, as DNA: TGCAGTGCTATGGGGGAGGGGGGGCTCTACGAGCAGTACTTC. The chain is built from TRBV20-1 and TRBJ2-7; a possible D gene is TRBD2 (7 bases). The CDR3 covers 14 residues. Germline-derived CDR1 and CDR2 are DFQATT and SNEGSKA (reference sequence). V lost 4 bases and J lost 3, with 16 bases in between.

This clonotype was counted ten times or more. The rearrangement uses TRBV5-1 and TRBJ1-1, with D unclear. V lost 1 base to trimming and J lost 0 bases, with 10 bases between them. The CDR3 runs 15 residues. Germline V CDR1 and CDR2: SGHRS, YFSETQ. This CDR3 is CASSLNWVMNTEAFF. DNA of the CDR3: TGCGCCAGCAGCTTGAATTGGGTAATGAACACTGAAGCTTTCTTT.

On this clonotype itself: A read error may produce the germline difference seen at one junction end. This chain connects TRBV20-1 to TRBJ1-4, with D unresolved. This CDR3 has 10 amino acids. Germline V gene lookup returns CDR1 DFQATT and CDR2 SNEGSKA (reference sequence). The CDR3 here is CSATPWRRDF. The CDR3 DNA reads TGCAGTGCCACTCCCTGGAGGCGGGATTTT.

This clonotype was observed at least ten times. With a much larger clone just one base away, this may be a read error. The chain uses TRBV9 and TRBJ2-7, with TRBD1 as a possible D gene (6 bases). The CDR3 is 14 amino acids. Germline CDR1 is SGDLS and CDR2 is YYNGEE. The DNA of the CDR3 is TGTGCCAGCAGCGCGACAGGTATCTCCTACGAGCAGTCCTTC. Its protein product is CASSATGISYEQSF.

This clonotype has only a few counts. This may be a read error, as it is one base from a much larger clone. The rearrangement links TRBV9 to TRBJ2-5, with 9 positions matching TRBD2. This CDR3 spans 14 amino acids. Germline V gives CDR1 SGDLS, CDR2 YYNGEE. The CDR3: CASSVDSGSPTQSF. CDR3 coding DNA: TGTGCCAGCAGCGTAGATAGCGGGAGCCCGACCCAGTCCTTC.